Shown below are 3 T cell receptor beta chains from a single sample sequenced in a study of blood T cell repertoires in COVID-19. Sequenced by immunoSEQ multiplex PCR; TCRdb stores in-frame clones only, minus some. The data contain around 320,000 clones, more than 70% of them singletons. Sequenced sample: peripheral blood. The receptors shown here come from a woman under 40 who had recovered from COVID-19.

The V gene is TRBV6-6, the J gene TRBJ2-1, with 9 bases identical to TRBD1. The germline gives CDR1 MNHNY, CDR2 SVGAGI (reference sequence). V was clipped by 7 bases and J by 1 base; unmatched bases: 8. This CDR3 has 16 amino acids. CDR3 region: CASIAVGQGSYNEQFF. CDR3 in DNA: TGTGCCAGCATCGCCGTGGGACAGGGTTCCTACAATGAGCAGTTCTTC.

The V and J genes are TRBV2 and TRBJ2-3, with a possible D match to TRBD2 (7 bases). CDR1 is SNHLY and CDR2 is FYNNEI in the germline V gene. Between the trimmed V and J ends, which lost 7 bases and 1 base, there was a span of 15 bases. The CDR3 totals 15 residues. In nucleotides, the CDR3 is TGTGCCAGCACTGTTTGGGGGGGCGGCACAGATACGCAGTATTTT. Translating it yields CASTVWGGGTDTQYF.

V and J are TRBV6-5 and TRBJ2-2; D unclear. CDR1 and CDR2 from the germline V gene are MNHEY and SVGAGI. Trimming took 6 bases from V and 2 from J, leaving 7 bases between them. The CDR3 length is 13 residues. DNA for the CDR3: TGTGCCAGCAGCCTAGGAAACACCGGGGAGCTGTTTTTT. Its protein is CASSLGNTGELFF.